This T cell receptor (beta chain) was documented in a study of T cells in Graves' hyperthyroidism and ophthalmopathy. Study-wide background: Before treatment of any kind, peripheral blood was taken at initial diagnosis.

CDR3 length: 14 amino acids. Germline V lookup: CDR1 SQVTM, CDR2 ANQGSEA. V lost 6 bases, J lost 4 bases, and 17 bases lay in between. This clonotype was found many times. Its antigen is unknown. Amplified TCR beta CDR3 regions derived from RNA transcripts. Using the HTBI primer set, a first-round RT-PCR was run on the TCR CDR3. TCRdb re-analysed the multiplex PCR reads in MiXCR, keeping a single row per CDR3 protein. The data hold 600,000 or so distinct CDR3 sequences, with approximately 14% observed a single time. Findings of the study overall: Among thyroid clonotypes expanded above 0.001, most also appeared in blood. Ophthalmopathy and stable hyperthyroidism were told apart by a 13 V-J model.

The TCR was taken from a woman in her 50s with Graves' ophthalmopathy. Sequenced input: blood. This chain connects TRBV29-1 to TRBJ2-3; a possible D gene is TRBD2 (6 bases). In nucleotides, the CDR3 is TGCAGCGTCATTAGCGGAGGAGGAGCAGATACGCAGTATTTT. Translated, it gives CSVISGGGADTQYF.